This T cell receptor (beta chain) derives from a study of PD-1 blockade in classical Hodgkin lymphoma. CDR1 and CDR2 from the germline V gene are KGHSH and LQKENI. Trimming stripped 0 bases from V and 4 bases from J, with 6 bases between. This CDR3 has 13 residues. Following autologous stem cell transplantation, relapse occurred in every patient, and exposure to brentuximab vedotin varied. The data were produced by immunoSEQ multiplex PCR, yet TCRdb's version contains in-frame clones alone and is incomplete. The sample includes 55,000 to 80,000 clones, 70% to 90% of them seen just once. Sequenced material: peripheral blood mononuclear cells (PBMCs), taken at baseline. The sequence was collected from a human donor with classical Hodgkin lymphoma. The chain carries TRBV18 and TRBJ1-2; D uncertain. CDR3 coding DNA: TGTGCCAGCTCACCACCTGTACCCTATGGCTACACCTTC. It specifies CASSPPVPYGYTF.